One sample yielded the 22 T cell receptor beta chains listed below, sequenced in a study of breast tumors, draining lymph nodes, adjacent tissues (dated by TCRdb to between 2015 and 2016). The library was generated by multiplex PCR. TCRdb records Illumina HiSeq 2000 as the sequencer. TCRdb itself trimmed the public reads at Q25 with fastp, ran MiXCR and retained productive beta chains. Identical CDR3 protein sequences are pooled into one entry, listed with their most common genes and DNA. Recorded for this sample are about 140,000 distinct CDR3 sequences; approximately 29% of them occurred a single time. In total, the top ten clones hold around 2.3% of the sample. Lymph node samples were obtained from the axillary draining lymph nodes of breast cancer patients. Sequencing was performed on axillary lymph node tissue. Receptors originate from a female donor with breast cancer. Some clones in this sample may be carry-over from other donors' samples.

This clonotype has a handful of counts. It may be a read error: a sequence one base away is much more abundant. The chain recombines TRBV5-1 with TRBJ2-2, with a possible D match to TRBD2 (7 bases). Germline V gene lookup returns CDR1 SGHRS and CDR2 YFSETQ. V was trimmed by 6 bases and J by 0 bases, leaving 12 bases between them. This CDR3 spans 15 amino acids. The CDR3 DNA reads TGCGCCAGCAAGGGGGGGATTACGAACACCGGGGAGCTGTTTTTT. Translation gives CASKGGITNTGELFF.

This clonotype was detected ten times or more. This chain connects TRBV18 to TRBJ1-5; possibly TRBD1 for D (6 bases). The V gene lost 3 bases and the J gene lost 6 bases, with 18 bases spanning the gap. Germline CDR1 KGHSH, CDR2 LQKENI. The CDR3 has 16 amino acids. The CDR3 nucleotides are TGTGCCAGCTCACCGGGTCAGGGGTTGAGAGGTCAGCCCCAGCATTTT. Protein product: CASSPGQGLRGQPQHF. The variable domain in full, with the rest retrieved from reference TRBV18 and TRBJ1-5, is NAGVMQNPRHLVRRRGQEARLRCSPMKGHSHVYWYRQLPEEGLKFMVYLQKENIIDESGMPKERFSAEFPKEGPSILRIQQVVRGDSAAYFCASSPGQGLRGQPQHFGDGTRLSIL.

In this sample, this clonotype turned up many times. The chain carries TRBV20-1 and TRBJ2-2; 7 nucleotides line up with TRBD2. Germline CDR1 is DFQATT and CDR2 is SNEGSKA (reference sequence). J was trimmed by 3 bases and V by 1 base; bases with no gene match: 11. This CDR3 has 17 residues. In DNA form, the CDR3 reads TGCAGTGCTAGAGGGGGGTCGGGACTAACCTACACCGGGGAGCTGTTTTTT. This encodes CSARGGSGLTYTGELFF.

This clonotype was detected only a few times. The chain joins TRBV6-6 to TRBJ1-1; D is possibly TRBD1 (5 bases). With 7 bases removed from V and 0 bases from J, the gap between germline ends came to 21 bases. The germline V gene encodes CDR1 MNHNY and CDR2 SVGAGI (reference sequence). This CDR3 is built from 17 residues. CDR3 sequence (DNA): TGTGCCAGCACGTCAGAGGGAGGGGTGGCCCTGAACACTGAAGCTTTCTTT. Translating it yields CASTSEGGVALNTEAFF.

There are many counts of this clonotype. The J gene is TRBJ1-5, the V gene TRBV12-3 or TRBV12-4, with D uncertain. Trimming shortened V by 1 base and J by 4 bases, and 5 bases separated the two germline ends. There are 13 residues in the CDR3. CDR3 DNA: TGTGCCAGCAGTTTAGATCCGAATCAGCCCCAGCATTTT. It yields the protein CASSLDPNQPQHF.

The rearrangement uses TRBV7-9 and TRBJ2-7, with TRBD2 matching 10 bases. The CDR3 is made up of 15 amino acids. Germline lookup yields CDR1 SEHNR and CDR2 FQNEAQ (reference sequence). The CDR3 here is CASSEASGGAGELYV. DNA of the CDR3: TGTGCCAGCAGCGAAGCAAGCGGGGGGGCCGGGGAGCTGTACGTC.

This clonotype was detected many times. The chain combines TRBV20-1 with TRBJ2-7; D may be TRBD1 (7 bases). The CDR3 loop spans 13 amino acids. The germline V and J ends were trimmed by 7 bases and 6 bases, with 19 bases remaining between them. Germline CDR1 is DFQATT and CDR2 is SNEGSKA (reference sequence). The DNA of the CDR3 is TGCAGTGTGGAGACAGGCGGGACAGCCGAGCAGTACTTC. It yields the protein CSVETGGTAEQYF.

This clonotype was counted at least ten times. CDR3 protein: CATSTRTGGGNQPQHF. DNA for the CDR3: TGTGCCACCAGCACAAGGACAGGGGGAGGAAACCAGCCCCAGCATTTT. The chain is built from TRBV15 and TRBJ1-5, with TRBD1 matching 10 bases. From germline, CDR1 is LNHNV and CDR2 YYDKDF (reference sequence). V was pared by 4 bases and J by 7 bases, with 10 bases of the junction left unmatched. The CDR3 spans 16 residues.

This clonotype occurred a few times. The chain carries TRBV18 and TRBJ1-3, with unresolved D. The V gene's germline CDR1 is KGHSH and CDR2 LQKENI. V was pared by 7 bases and J by 0 bases, with 13 bases between. CDR3 length equals 15 residues. Here the CDR3 reads CASLQTVNSGNTIYF. The CDR3 nucleotides are TGTGCCAGCTTGCAGACGGTCAACTCTGGAAACACCATATATTTT.

The CDR3, as DNA: TGTGCCAGCAGTTACGGGACTTCTTACACCGGGGAGCTGTTTTTT. It yields the protein CASSYGTSYTGELFF. The V gene is TRBV6-5, the J gene TRBJ2-2; D is possibly TRBD2 (6 bases). Trimming left V 2 bases short and J 3 bases short, with 10 bases between. This CDR3 comprises 15 residues. Germline assignment: CDR1 MNHEY and CDR2 SVGAGI.

This clonotype was seen at least ten times. Relative to the germline gene, one junction end is altered; a read error may explain this. The chain uses TRBV7-7 and TRBJ1-5; D gene ambiguous. The germline V gene has CDR1 SSHAT and CDR2 FNYEAQ (reference sequence). The CDR3 length is 16 residues. The CDR3 coding sequence is TGTGCTAGCAGCCATCGGAGTCAGGATAGCAATCAGCCCCAGCATTTT. Translated, it gives CASSHRSQDSNQPQHF.

This clonotype was seen many times. The chain uses TRBV6-1 and TRBJ1-2; 9 nucleotides agree with TRBD1. The CDR3 runs to 15 residues. The germline V gene has CDR1 MNHNS and CDR2 SASEGT. V shed 7 bases and J 7 bases; nucleotides not matched to a gene: 13. CDR3 sequence: CASKGQGRVDFGYTF. The DNA for the CDR3 is TGTGCCAGCAAAGGACAGGGGAGGGTGGATTTTGGCTACACCTTC.

Turning to this clonotype: A much more abundant neighbour one base away suggests this may be a read error. Since the CDR3 does not end with the conserved phenylalanine or tryptophan, this likely comes from a read error. This chain uses TRBV14 with TRBJ1-2; D not resolved. Germline V lookup: CDR1 SGHDN, CDR2 FVKESK. This CDR3 contains 13 residues. The V gene lost 0 bases and the J gene lost 3 bases, with 5 bases spanning the gap. The chain's CDR3 is CASSQESYYGYTS. The CDR3 DNA reads as TGTGCCAGCAGCCAAGAAAGCTACTATGGCTACACCTCC.

Turning to this clonotype: One end of the junction fails to match germline, which may point to a read error. This chain links TRBV19 with TRBJ1-3; 7 bases fit TRBD1. Per the germline V gene, CDR1 is LNHDA and CDR2 is SQIVND (reference sequence). This CDR3 has 16 residues. The CDR3 coding sequence is TGTGCCAGTAGTATTTTGGACAGGACCTCTGGAGACACCATATATTTT. This gives the protein CASSILDRTSGDTIYF.

Many counts were recorded for this clonotype. V usage is TRBV24-1 and J usage is TRBJ2-1; no clear D gene. Germline CDR1 KGHDR, CDR2 SFDVKD. Trimming pared 9 bases from V and 0 bases from J, leaving 11 bases between. The CDR3 is made up of 14 amino acids. Written as DNA, the CDR3 is TGTGCCACCGAGGCAGGCGACTCCTACAATGAGCAGTTCTTC. Translation: CATEAGDSYNEQFF.

Notes on this clonotype: One base away lies a much larger clone, so this may be a sequencing read error. V and J are TRBV6-6 and TRBJ1-5, with D unclear. The length of the CDR3 is 13 residues. V was clipped by 6 bases and J by 7 bases, with 13 bases between them. Per germline, CDR1 MNHNY and CDR2 SVGAGI (reference sequence). The chain's CDR3 is CASSHTGFQPQHF. The CDR3 coding sequence is TGTGCCAGCAGCCACACGGGTTTCCAGCCCCAGCATTTT.

The sample holds many counts of this clonotype. This sequence joins TRBV6-5 and TRBJ1-6; TRBD1 might be the D (5 bases). The germline V gene has CDR1 MNHEY and CDR2 SVGAGI. V gave up 5 bases and J gave up 9 bases, with 14 bases separating them. CDR3 length: 14 residues. CDR3 in amino acids: CASSIRDVSSPLHF. CDR3 DNA sequence: TGTGCCAGCAGTATACGGGACGTAAGTTCACCCCTCCACTTT.

This clonotype was seen many times. This could be a read error, since a much larger clone is one nucleotide away. CDR3: CASSFGIERNGYTF. The CDR3 DNA reads TGTGCCAGCAGTTTCGGGATTGAAAGGAATGGCTACACCTTC. V usage is TRBV12-3 or TRBV12-4 and J usage is TRBJ1-2; D is unclear. The CDR3 spans 14 residues. The ends were cut back, 3 bases at V and 6 bases at J, with 14 bases in the middle.

Many counts were recorded for this clonotype. The V gene is TRBV12-3 or TRBV12-4, the J gene TRBJ2-3, with TRBD2 matching over 9 bases. The CDR3 spans 15 residues. The V segment lost 4 bases and the J segment 1 base; nucleotides outside the gene matches: 3. The CDR3 region is CASSSRTSGTDTQYF. CDR3 coding DNA: TGTGCCAGCAGTTCCCGGACTAGCGGCACAGATACGCAGTATTTT.

The chain carries TRBV7-3 and TRBJ2-5; perhaps D is TRBD1 or TRBD2 (5 bases each). From germline, CDR1 is SGHTA and CDR2 FQGTGA. Between the trimmed V and J ends, which lost 5 bases and 9 bases, there was a span of 28 bases. The CDR3 sequence is 17 residues long. The chain's CDR3 is CASSTGDESEGAEPQYF. DNA of the CDR3: TGTGCCAGCAGCACCGGGGACGAGAGTGAGGGTGCTGAGCCCCAGTACTTC. The whole variable domain, filled in from reference TRBV7-3 and TRBJ2-5, reads GAGVSQTPSNKVTEKGKYVELRCDPISGHTALYWYRQSLGQGPEFLIYFQGTGAADDSGLPNDRFFAVRPEGSVSTLKIQRTERGDSAVYLCASSTGDESEGAEPQYFGPGTRLLVL.

In regard to this clonotype: Being one base from a much bigger clone, this may be a read error. The chain uses TRBV7-8 and TRBJ2-5; D is unclear. The V gene's germline CDR1 is SGHVS and CDR2 FQNEAQ. This CDR3 contains 15 residues. The CDR3 sequence is CAISRDPQYQETQHF. Here the CDR3 DNA reads TGTGCCATCAGCAGAGATCCCCAATACCAAGAGACCCAGCACTTC.

Worth noting for this clonotype: A much larger clone differs from this one at a single base, so this may be a read error. The CDR3 spells CASEKGSENEKRFF. In DNA form, the CDR3 reads TGTGCCAGCGAAAAAGGCAGCGAGAATGAAAAACGGTTTTTT. V and J are TRBV6-1 and TRBJ1-4, with D unclear. This CDR3 is 14 amino acids long. Germline CDR1 and CDR2: MNHNS and SASEGT.